The 29 T cell receptor beta chains in this list originate from one sample, sequenced in a study of cytomegalovirus exposure and HLA in healthy donors. Sequenced by immunoSEQ multiplex PCR; TCRdb stores in-frame clones only, minus some. The data show fewer than 200,000 clones, less than 85% seen once. The sample consisted of PBMCs. These receptors were obtained from a man aged 18 to 30 in good health and CMV-seropositive.

This chain joins TRBV5-1 and TRBJ1-1; 9 nucleotides agree with TRBD1. This CDR3 is built from 18 residues. In germline, CDR1 is SGHRS, CDR2 YFSETQ. The ends lost 3 bases at V and 3 bases at J; junction bases unmatched: 15. The CDR3 DNA sequence: TGCGCCAGCAGCTCGCCTACAGGGGGCTTTTCGGGGCACACTGAAGCTTTCTTT. Translating it yields CASSSPTGGFSGHTEAFF.

The V and J genes are TRBV28 and TRBJ2-3; TRBD2 is a possible D gene (6 bases). The germline V and J ends were trimmed by 3 bases and 1 base, with 8 bases remaining between them. CDR3 length equals 14 residues. CDR1 is MDHEN and CDR2 is SYDVKM in the germline V gene. For the CDR3, the DNA is TGTGCCAGCAGTTTCGGAGGGGGCACAGATACGCAGTATTTT. Translating it yields CASSFGGGTDTQYF.

Only one count was recorded for this clone. The V call is TRBV28, the J call TRBJ1-1; no reliable D call. The CDR3 consists of 16 residues. Germline values: CDR1 MDHEN, CDR2 SYDVKM. V gave up 3 bases and J gave up 7 bases, with 21 bases separating them. CDR3 region: CASSFPPATNDVEAFF. The CDR3 nucleotides read TGTGCCAGCAGTTTCCCCCCCGCGACTAATGACGTTGAAGCTTTCTTT.

This clone has a handful of counts. J is TRBJ1-2 and V is TRBV7-9, with 8 positions matching TRBD1. This CDR3 contains 15 residues. Germline V gene data show CDR1 as SEHNR and CDR2 as FQNEAQ (reference sequence). Germline trimming cut 5 bases from V and 4 bases from J; bases unmatched to any gene: 9. CDR3 residues: CASSPWAGGVYGYTF. Written as DNA, the CDR3 is TGTGCCAGCAGCCCCTGGGCAGGGGGCGTCTATGGCTACACCTTC.

This clone was observed a few times. The chain has TRBV19 and TRBJ2-1; TRBD2 agrees at 12 bases. V lost 4 bases, J lost 10 bases, and 5 bases stayed unmatched. Germline loops: CDR1 LNHDA, CDR2 SQIVND (reference sequence). CDR3 length equals 14 residues. CDR3: CASSTGLAGWEQFF. CDR3 DNA: TGTGCCAGTAGTACCGGACTAGCGGGATGGGAGCAGTTCTTC.

The chain is built from TRBV9 and TRBJ1-2, with 8 bases that match TRBD1. The CDR3 has 17 residues. V shed 6 bases, J shed 2 bases, and the junction held 15 bases outside the gene matches. Germline CDR1 SGDLS, CDR2 YYNGEE. In DNA, the CDR3 is TGTGCCAGCACCGGAGATAGGACAGGGTTAGCAAACTATGGCTACACCTTC. It translates to CASTGDRTGLANYGYTF. Using reference TRBV9 and TRBJ1-2 for the parts outside the CDR3, the full variable domain is DSGVTQTPKHLITATGQRVTLRCSPRSGDLSVYWYQQSLDQGLQFLIQYYNGEERAKGNILERFSAQQFPDLHSELNLSSLELGDSALYFCASTGDRTGLANYGYTFGSGTRLTVV.

This clone was seen more than once but under ten times. The V call is TRBV7-2, the J call TRBJ2-3; no firm D call. There are 15 residues in the CDR3. CDR1 is SGHTA, CDR2 FQGNSA, per germline. The ends were cut back, 1 base at V and 1 base at J, with 9 bases in the middle. The CDR3 nucleotides are TGTGCCAGCAGCTTAGATAAGCGAGGCACAGATACGCAGTATTTT. Its protein product is CASSLDKRGTDTQYF.

The chain has TRBV30 and TRBJ2-7; 7 nucleotides agree with TRBD2. The CDR3 extends over 12 amino acids. Germline V gene sequence: CDR1 GTSNPN, CDR2 SVGIG (reference sequence). After removal of 7 bases from V and 7 bases from J, the junction contained 10 bases not matched to a gene. CDR3 in amino acids: CALTLLGGEQYF. The CDR3 nucleotides are TGTGCCTTAACATTACTGGGGGGGGAGCAGTACTTC.

Points on this clone: The sample contains more than one DNA sequence encoding this CDR3. The chain employs TRBV5-1 and TRBJ1-1, with D unclear. This CDR3 has 14 amino acids. The V end was cut by 1 base, the J end by 0 bases, with 7 bases between. Germline V lookup: CDR1 SGHRS, CDR2 YFSETQ. The CDR3 DNA reads as TGCGCCAGCAGCTTGACGGGATTGAACACTGAAGCTTTCTTT. Its protein is CASSLTGLNTEAFF.

The genes are TRBV10-3 and TRBJ2-3, with D possibly being TRBD2 (5 bases). Trimming left V 3 bases short and J 4 bases short, with 8 bases between. The CDR3 length is 13 residues. In germline, CDR1 is ENHRY, CDR2 SYGVKD. This CDR3 reads CAISEIGADTQYF. The CDR3 region has the DNA TGTGCCATCAGTGAAATCGGGGCAGATACGCAGTATTTT.

The chain links TRBV19 to TRBJ2-1; TRBD2 aligns across 9 bases. With 9 bases clipped from V and 6 bases from J, the junction kept 15 bases outside the gene matches. The CDR3 runs to 16 residues. Germline V gene lookup returns CDR1 LNHDA and CDR2 SQIVND (reference sequence). CDR3 protein: CASSRKREVRGNEQFF. The CDR3 DNA is TGTGCCAGCAGCCGCAAGCGGGAGGTACGGGGCAATGAGCAGTTCTTC.

V and J are TRBV5-3 and TRBJ1-5, with 7 bases identical to TRBD1. TRBV5-3 is an ORF, and what it does is uncertain. The CDR3 covers 15 residues. J lost 3 bases, V lost 0 bases, and 3 bases had no gene match. CDR3 bases: TGTGCCAGAAGCTTGGCAGGGGGTGACAATCAGCCCCAGCATTTT. Protein sequence: CARSLAGGDNQPQHF.

The chain employs TRBV27 and TRBJ2-1; TRBD2 is a possible D gene (8 bases). CDR1 MNHEY and CDR2 SMNVEV come from the germline V gene (reference sequence). Trimming left V 5 bases short and J 5 bases short, with 28 bases between. The CDR3 length is 19 residues. The CDR3 DNA reads TGTGCCAGCAGTCTCCGACAGGGCAGAAGCGGGAGTGCTGACAATGAGCAGTTCTTC. Amino acids: CASSLRQGRSGSADNEQFF.

This rearrangement joins TRBV4-1 to TRBJ2-4; possible D gene TRBD2, 5 bases. The V and J ends lost 0 bases and 4 bases respectively, with 10 bases between them. Germline CDR1 reads MGHRA; CDR2 reads YSYEKL. The CDR3 is 15 residues long. CDR3 residues: CASSQDKEGKNIQYF. The DNA for the CDR3 is TGCGCCAGCAGCCAAGATAAAGAGGGAAAAAACATTCAGTACTTC.

V usage is TRBV2 and J usage is TRBJ2-1; weak D call: TRBD2 (6 bases). The ends were cut back, 4 bases at V and 5 bases at J, with 15 bases in the middle. The CDR3 loop spans 15 amino acids. Germline CDR1 reads SNHLY; CDR2 reads FYNNEI. The CDR3 region is CASSVWRGENNEQFF. DNA for the CDR3: TGTGCCAGCAGTGTATGGAGGGGAGAAAACAATGAGCAGTTCTTC.

The rearrangement links TRBV27 to TRBJ1-2, with TRBD1 identical over 7 bases. Germline CDR1 reads MNHEY; CDR2 reads SMNVEV (reference sequence). Losses at the gene ends were 10 bases for V and 3 bases for J; bases not matched to a gene: 8. There are 13 residues in the CDR3. CDR3 in amino acids: CANKFRGDYGYTF. In DNA form, the CDR3 reads TGTGCCAACAAATTCAGGGGGGACTATGGCTACACCTTC.

The chain has TRBV10-3 and TRBJ2-3, with 14 positions matching TRBD2. V gave up 11 bases and J gave up 0 bases; unmatched junction bases: 7. The CDR3 length is 16 residues. Germline V lookup: CDR1 ENHRY, CDR2 SYGVKD. For the CDR3, the DNA is TGTGCCGCCACCGGGACTAGCGGGGGAAGCACAGATACGCAGTATTTT. Protein: CAATGTSGGSTDTQYF.

The chain uses TRBV7-8 and TRBJ1-5; D is undetermined. The CDR3 runs 14 residues. The germline V and J ends were trimmed by 1 base and 5 bases, with 9 bases remaining between them. Germline V gene sequence: CDR1 SGHVS, CDR2 FQNEAQ. CDR3 nucleotide sequence: TGTGCCAGCAGCTTAGTAACGGAGGATCAGCCCCAGCATTTT. This encodes CASSLVTEDQPQHF.

The chain employs TRBV27 and TRBJ2-5; tentatively, D is TRBD1 (5 bases). Germline-derived CDR1 and CDR2 are MNHEY and SMNVEV (reference sequence). Trimming left V 5 bases short and J 1 base short, with 14 bases between. This CDR3 has 15 amino acids. CDR3 sequence (DNA): TGTGCCAGCAGTCCTGCCAGGGTACTCCAAGAGACCCAGTACTTC. Its protein product is CASSPARVLQETQYF.

This chain uses TRBV7-2 with TRBJ2-5; D is perhaps TRBD2 (5 bases). CDR3 length equals 13 residues. The V end was cut by 4 bases, the J end by 5 bases, with 11 bases between. Germline CDR1 is SGHTA and CDR2 is FQGNSA. Written as DNA, the CDR3 is TGTGCCAGCAGCTCTGCACGGAGGGAGACCCAGTACTTC. This gives the protein CASSSARRETQYF.

The chain carries TRBV5-1 and TRBJ1-5; the D is unclear. The germline V gene encodes CDR1 SGHRS and CDR2 YFSETQ. The V gene lost 0 bases and the J gene lost 4 bases, with 17 bases spanning the gap. This CDR3 comprises 17 residues. CDR3 amino acids: CASSLGPAGSMNQPQHF. CDR3 sequence (DNA): TGCGCCAGCAGCTTGGGGCCGGCGGGCAGCATGAATCAGCCCCAGCATTTT.

In the case of this clone: Mismatch with germline at one junction end may stem from a read error. Distinct nucleotide sequences in the sample also encode this CDR3. V gene TRBV5-1 combines with J gene TRBJ1-6; 11 nucleotides line up with TRBD1. CDR3 length: 14 residues. The germline V gene encodes CDR1 SGHRS and CDR2 YFSETQ. The CDR3 region has the DNA TGCGCCAGCAGCCTGGACAGGGGGCAATCACCCCTCCATTTT. It specifies CASSLDRGQSPLHF.

The sample holds one count of this clone. The chain carries TRBV29-1 and TRBJ2-3; 9 bases match TRBD1. The germline V gene has CDR1 SQVTM and CDR2 ANQGSEA. This CDR3 is 14 amino acids long. V lost 1 base to trimming and J lost 3 bases; unmatched junction nucleotides: 2. CDR3 DNA: TGCAGCGTTGAAGTGGGGACAGGGACAGATACGCAGTATTTT. Protein sequence: CSVEVGTGTDTQYF.

The chain recombines TRBV28 with TRBJ1-2; no clear D. The CDR3 has 14 residues. The ends were cut back, 5 bases at V and 4 bases at J, with 14 bases in the middle. Per the germline V gene, CDR1 is MDHEN and CDR2 is SYDVKM. This chain's CDR3 is CASSPRENGYGYTF. The CDR3 DNA sequence: TGTGCCAGCAGTCCACGAGAGAACGGCTATGGCTACACCTTC.

This clone was observed once. This CDR3 is CATLQTSGGEDTQYF. Written as DNA, the CDR3 is TGTGCCACCTTACAGACTAGCGGGGGAGAGGATACGCAGTATTTT. This chain links TRBV27 with TRBJ2-3; 12 bases align to TRBD2. Per the germline V gene, CDR1 is MNHEY and CDR2 is SMNVEV (reference sequence). This CDR3 is built from 15 residues. The J segment lost 6 bases and the V segment lost 10 bases, leaving 11 bases of the junction unmatched.

This chain joins TRBV11-2 and TRBJ2-7; 8 positions match TRBD1. Germline lookup yields CDR1 SGHAT and CDR2 FQNNGV. This CDR3 contains 14 residues. V lost 3 bases, J lost 2 bases, and 3 bases stayed unmatched. The CDR3 sequence: CASSFRDRPYEQYF. In nucleotides, the CDR3 is TGTGCCAGCAGCTTCCGGGACAGGCCCTACGAGCAGTACTTC.

The CDR3: CASSFSGGASDTQYF. In DNA form, the CDR3 reads TGTGCCAGCAGTTTCTCAGGGGGCGCATCAGATACGCAGTATTTT. The rearrangement links TRBV28 to TRBJ2-3, with 8 nucleotides matching TRBD1. Unmatched junction bases numbered 6, after V lost 3 bases and J lost 4 bases. There are 15 residues in the CDR3. Germline-derived CDR1 and CDR2 are MDHEN and SYDVKM.

The chain couples TRBV7-7 to TRBJ2-3, with 7 bases fitting TRBD2. Germline V gene lookup returns CDR1 SSHAT and CDR2 FNYEAQ (reference sequence). V was clipped by 5 bases and J by 2 bases; unmatched bases: 7. CDR3 length equals 15 residues. CDR3 in DNA: TGTGCCAGCAGCCTCGGGACTACCGACACAGATACGCAGTATTTT. Protein product: CASSLGTTDTDTQYF.

This chain uses TRBV10-3 with TRBJ2-7, with 9 bases matching TRBD1. The V segment lost 6 bases and the J segment 5 bases; nucleotides outside the gene matches: 2. CDR3 length equals 12 residues. From germline, CDR1 is ENHRY and CDR2 SYGVKD. The CDR3 DNA is TGTGCCATCAGACGGGACAGGGACGAGCAGTACTTC. Amino acids: CAIRRDRDEQYF.